A selection of T cell receptor beta chains follows, all from one sample in a study of cytotoxic CD8 clonotypes in ibrutinib-treated CLL. Assay: immunoSEQ multiplex PCR; the TCRdb copy retains only in-frame clones and omits some. Of 150,000 to 200,000 clones listed, about 88% are singletons. Sample: PBMCs, taken at disease progression, from a patient treated with ibrutinib. These receptors were taken from a human donor with chronic lymphocytic leukemia. CDR3s include the opening cysteine and the closing phenylalanine or tryptophan. D genes are given only for firm matches. Some rows have no size entry. The others give once, few or many, or a class for an expanded clone.

abundance	d_gene	v_gene	len	j_gene	CDR3aa	CDR3nt
NA	NA	TRBV13	12	TRBJ2-3	CASSLGPDTQYF	TGTGCCAGCAGCTTAGGTCCAGATACGCAGTATTTT
NA	NA	TRBV28	16	TRBJ2-2	CASSLYRRPNTGELFF	TGTGCCAGCAGTTTATACCGAAGACCGAACACCGGGGAGCTGTTTTTT
few	NA	TRBV2	14	TRBJ1-5	CASSVRDGDQPQHF	TGTGCCAGCAGTGTCCGGGACGGGGATCAGCCCCAGCATTTT
NA	NA	TRBV2	16	TRBJ1-3	CASSETAQGFWNTIYF	TGTGCCAGCAGTGAAACCGCTCAGGGTTTTTGGAACACCATATATTTT
NA	NA	TRBV2	11	TRBJ2-5	CATQYGQTQYF	TGTGCCACCCAGTACGGGCAGACCCAGTACTTC
NA	NA	TRBV18	14	TRBJ2-7	CASSPGLGLYEQYF	TGTGCCAGCTCACCAGGTTTGGGGTTGTACGAGCAGTACTTC
NA	TRBD1	TRBV6-1	11	TRBJ2-1	CASSEGQRQFF	TGTGCCAGCAGTGAGGGACAGAGACAGTTCTTC
NA	TRBD2	TRBV30	21	TRBJ2-5	CAWSVGLPTGLAGRYQETQYF	TGTGCCTGGAGTGTAGGATTACCTACTGGACTAGCGGGACGGTACCAAGAGACCCAGTACTTC
NA	NA	TRBV9	17	TRBJ2-4	CASSVGATTFRGNIQYF	TGTGCCAGCAGCGTAGGAGCGACAACATTCAGGGGAAACATTCAGTACTTC
few	TRBD1	TRBV14	12	TRBJ1-2	CASSLTGAGYTF	TGTGCCAGCAGCCTTACAGGGGCTGGCTACACCTTC